The 3 T cell receptor beta chains listed next were all sequenced from one sample in a study of blood T cell repertoires in COVID-19. Measured with immunoSEQ multiplex PCR; TCRdb has only the in-frame clones, and not every one. The sample has 200,000 to 250,000 clones, roughly nine tenths seen once; the top ten hold roughly 3.3%. The sample taken for sequencing was PBMCs or T cells enriched from blood (not recorded which). The receptors were gathered from a woman aged 45-65 years in a cohort exposed to, infected with or recovered from COVID-19 (not recorded which).

The genes are TRBV7-2 and TRBJ1-2; the match to TRBD1 covers 7 bases. The CDR3 is 17 amino acids. Germline values: CDR1 SGHTA, CDR2 FQGNSA. J was trimmed by 2 bases and V by 5 bases; bases with no gene match: 14. The CDR3 region is CASSPRGQAITNYGYTF. The CDR3 bases are TGTGCCAGCAGCCCCAGAGGACAGGCCATCACCAACTATGGCTACACCTTC.

The V and J genes are TRBV5-1 and TRBJ1-4, with D maybe TRBD1 (6 bases). Trimming took off 2 bases at V and 1 base at J, with 12 bases between the two ends. The CDR3 is 16 amino acids. Germline-derived CDR1 and CDR2 are SGHRS and YFSETQ. CDR3 DNA: TGCGCCAGCAGCTTCGATCCGACAGGAACTAATGAAAAACTGTTTTTT. Translating it yields CASSFDPTGTNEKLFF.

The V call is TRBV4-3, the J call TRBJ2-3; 9 nucleotides agree with TRBD2. V lost 0 bases to trimming and J lost 8 bases; unmatched junction nucleotides: 9. The CDR3 has 16 residues. In germline, CDR1 is LGHNA, CDR2 YSLEER. CDR3 region: CASSQERGGGAGTQYF. As DNA, the CDR3 is TGCGCCAGCAGCCAAGAGCGGGGCGGGGGGGCAGGTACGCAGTATTTT.